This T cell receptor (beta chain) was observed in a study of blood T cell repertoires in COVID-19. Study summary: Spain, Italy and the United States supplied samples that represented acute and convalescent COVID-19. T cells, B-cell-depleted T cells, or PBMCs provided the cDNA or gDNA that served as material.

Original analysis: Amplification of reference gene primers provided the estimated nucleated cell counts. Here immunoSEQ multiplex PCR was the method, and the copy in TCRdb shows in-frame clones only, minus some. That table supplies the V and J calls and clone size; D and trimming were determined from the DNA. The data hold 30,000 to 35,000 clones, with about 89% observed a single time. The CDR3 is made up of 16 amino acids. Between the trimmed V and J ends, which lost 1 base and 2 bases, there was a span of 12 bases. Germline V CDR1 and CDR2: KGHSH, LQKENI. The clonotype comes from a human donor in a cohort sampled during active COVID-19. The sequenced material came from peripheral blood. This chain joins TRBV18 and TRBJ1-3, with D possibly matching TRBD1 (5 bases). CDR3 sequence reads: CASSPLRGEAGNTIYF. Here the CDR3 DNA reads TGTGCCAGCTCACCACTCCGGGGGGAAGCTGGAAACACCATATATTTT. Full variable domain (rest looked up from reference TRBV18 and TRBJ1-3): NAGVMQNPRHLVRRRGQEARLRCSPMKGHSHVYWYRQLPEEGLKFMVYLQKENIIDESGMPKERFSAEFPKEGPSILRIQQVVRGDSAAYFCASSPLRGEAGNTIYFGEGSWLTVV.